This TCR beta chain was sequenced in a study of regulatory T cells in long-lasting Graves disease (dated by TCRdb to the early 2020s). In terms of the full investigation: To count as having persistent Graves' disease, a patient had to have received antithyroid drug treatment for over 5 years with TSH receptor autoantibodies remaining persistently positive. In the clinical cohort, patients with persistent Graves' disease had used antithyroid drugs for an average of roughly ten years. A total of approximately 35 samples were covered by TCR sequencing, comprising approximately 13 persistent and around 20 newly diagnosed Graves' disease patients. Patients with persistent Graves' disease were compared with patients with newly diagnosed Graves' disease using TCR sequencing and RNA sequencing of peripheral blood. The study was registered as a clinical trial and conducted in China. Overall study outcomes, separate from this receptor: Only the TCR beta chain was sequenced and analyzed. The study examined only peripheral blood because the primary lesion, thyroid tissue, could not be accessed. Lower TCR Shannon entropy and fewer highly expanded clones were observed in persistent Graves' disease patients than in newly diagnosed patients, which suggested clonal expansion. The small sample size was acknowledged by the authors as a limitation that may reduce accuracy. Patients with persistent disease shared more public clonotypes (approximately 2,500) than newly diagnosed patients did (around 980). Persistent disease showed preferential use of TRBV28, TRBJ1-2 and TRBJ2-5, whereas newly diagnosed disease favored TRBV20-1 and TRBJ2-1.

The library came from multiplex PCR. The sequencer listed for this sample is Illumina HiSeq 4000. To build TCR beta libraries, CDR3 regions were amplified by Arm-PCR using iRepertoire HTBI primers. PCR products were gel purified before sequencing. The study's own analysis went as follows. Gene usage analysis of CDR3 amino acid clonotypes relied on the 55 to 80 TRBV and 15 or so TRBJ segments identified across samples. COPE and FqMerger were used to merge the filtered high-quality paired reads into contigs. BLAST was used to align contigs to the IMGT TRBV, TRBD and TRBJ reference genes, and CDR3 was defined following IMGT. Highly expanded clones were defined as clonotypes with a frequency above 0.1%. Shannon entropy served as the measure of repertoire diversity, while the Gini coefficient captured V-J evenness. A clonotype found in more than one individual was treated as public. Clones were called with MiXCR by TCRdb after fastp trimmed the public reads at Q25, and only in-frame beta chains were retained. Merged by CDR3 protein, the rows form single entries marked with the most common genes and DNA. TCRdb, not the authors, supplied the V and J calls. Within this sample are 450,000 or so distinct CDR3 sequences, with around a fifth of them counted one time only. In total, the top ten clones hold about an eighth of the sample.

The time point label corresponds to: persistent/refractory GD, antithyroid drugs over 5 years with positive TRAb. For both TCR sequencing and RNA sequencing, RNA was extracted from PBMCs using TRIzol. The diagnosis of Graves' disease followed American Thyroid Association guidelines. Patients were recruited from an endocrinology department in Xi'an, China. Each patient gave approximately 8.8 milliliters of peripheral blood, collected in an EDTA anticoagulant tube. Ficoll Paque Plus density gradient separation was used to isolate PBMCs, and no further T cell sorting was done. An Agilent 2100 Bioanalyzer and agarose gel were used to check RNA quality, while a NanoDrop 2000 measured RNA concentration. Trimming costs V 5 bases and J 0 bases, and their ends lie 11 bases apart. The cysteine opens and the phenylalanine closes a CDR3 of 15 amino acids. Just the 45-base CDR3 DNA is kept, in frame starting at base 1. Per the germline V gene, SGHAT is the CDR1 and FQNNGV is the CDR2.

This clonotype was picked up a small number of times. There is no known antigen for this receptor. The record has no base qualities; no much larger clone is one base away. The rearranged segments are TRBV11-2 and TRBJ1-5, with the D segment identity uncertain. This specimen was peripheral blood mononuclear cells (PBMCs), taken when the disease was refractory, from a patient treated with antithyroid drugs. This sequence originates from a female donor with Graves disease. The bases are TGTGCCAGCAGCGACCAGAAAAATAGCAATCAGCCCCAGCATTTT. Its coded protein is CASSDQKNSNQPQHF.